This TCR beta chain is from a study of beta chain features in type 1 diabetes. This CDR3 is 16 amino acids long. J gave up 0 bases and V 5 bases, and 7 bases lay outside the gene matches. Germline CDR1 is GTSNPN and CDR2 is SVGIG (reference sequence). This clone occurred a few times. Sequenced material consisted of expressed TCRB transcripts (all of the isolated RNA was reverse transcribed). Sequencing was performed with immunoSEQ multiplex PCR; in TCRdb, only in-frame clones are kept and a portion is missing. The sample comprises 250,000 to 400,000 clones, approximately 14% of which are singletons, and under 8.5% rests with the top ten. Using CD45RO/CCR7/CD25/CD127/CD95/CD27, CD4+ naive, central memory, regulatory and stem cell-like memory cells were sorted.

Sample: central memory CD4+ T cells from blood. The V call is TRBV30, the J call TRBJ2-6; 7 positions agree with TRBD1. This TCR came from a man in his thirties or forties in good health. CDR3 in amino acids: CAWYFGQASGANVLTF. CDR3 coding DNA: TGTGCCTGGTATTTCGGACAGGCCTCTGGGGCCAACGTCCTGACTTTC.